This section outlines one T cell receptor beta chain sequence together with its context. The same CDR3 also results from other DNA sequences found in this sample. Germline-derived CDR1 and CDR2 are MRHNA and SNTAGT. Deletions cut 6 bases from V and 4 bases from J, with 10 bases between. The CDR3 spans 14 residues. Assay used: immunoSEQ multiplex PCR; TCRdb lists only in-frame clones, some missing. The top ten clones hold around 11% of a sample with 30,000 to 40,000 clones, approximately 90% of them seen once. The data stem from a study of PD-L1 blockade in urothelial cancer. Documented time point: pretreatment peripheral blood. Enrolled patients showed locally advanced or metastatic urothelial carcinoma.

Sequencing was performed on PBMCs, taken around atezolizumab (anti-PD-L1) treatment. The TCR comes from an older woman with urothelial cancer. The rearrangement uses TRBV6-4 and TRBJ2-6; a weak D match, TRBD1 (6 bases). CDR3 sequence: CASRGDTGANVLTF. The CDR3 bases are TGTGCCAGCAGAGGGGACACCGGGGCCAACGTCCTGACTTTC.